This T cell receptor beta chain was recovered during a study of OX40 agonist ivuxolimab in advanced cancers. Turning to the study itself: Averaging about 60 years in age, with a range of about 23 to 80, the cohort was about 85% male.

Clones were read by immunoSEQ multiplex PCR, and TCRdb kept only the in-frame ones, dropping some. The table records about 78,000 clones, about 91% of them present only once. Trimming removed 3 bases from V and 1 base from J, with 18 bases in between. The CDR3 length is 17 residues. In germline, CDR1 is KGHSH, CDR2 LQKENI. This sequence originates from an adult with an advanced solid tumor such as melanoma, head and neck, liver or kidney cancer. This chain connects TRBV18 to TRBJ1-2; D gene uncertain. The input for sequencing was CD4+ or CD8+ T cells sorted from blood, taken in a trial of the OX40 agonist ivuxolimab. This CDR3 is CASSPGVQHPFNYGYTF. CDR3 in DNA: TGTGCCAGCTCACCCGGCGTACAGCACCCTTTTAACTATGGCTACACCTTC.